Below, one T cell receptor (beta chain) is given with its context. This sample is part of a study of blood T cell repertoires in COVID-19. Trimming cost V 2 bases and J 1 base, with 8 bases left between them. Germline CDR1 LNHDA, CDR2 SQIVND (reference sequence). The length of the CDR3 is 14 residues. Method: immunoSEQ multiplex PCR; TCRdb's copy keeps in-frame clones and lacks some. The sample has approximately 300,000 clones, around nine tenths seen once; the top ten hold 1%. Material for sequencing was peripheral blood. The clonotype comes from a man between 50 and 59 years old with active or convalescent COVID-19. This chain connects TRBV19 to TRBJ1-1, with D hard to call. Written as DNA, the CDR3 is TGTGCCAGTAGTATAACCGGGTCGAACACTGAAGCTTTCTTT. As protein: CASSITGSNTEAFF.